This entry concerns a single T cell receptor (beta chain). Antigen unknown. The data derive from a study of T cell responses to AZD1222 COVID-19 vaccine. Study-wide results and limits: Spike-specific TCR breadth and depth rose after two AZD1222 doses.

Clones were read by immunoSEQ multiplex PCR, and TCRdb kept only the in-frame ones, dropping some. The profile shows around 160,000 clones, roughly 90% of them singletons. The germline V gene encodes CDR1 KGHDR and CDR2 SFDVKD. This CDR3 region has 13 residues. V lost 3 bases and J lost 5, with 6 bases in between. The chain is built from TRBV24-1 and TRBJ1-4; D remains ambiguous. The sequenced sample was peripheral blood, obtained on day 0 of AZD1222 vaccination. The clonotype was recovered from an adult in good health. The CDR3 region is CATSDNNNEKLFF. Written as DNA, the CDR3 is TGTGCCACCAGTGATAATAACAATGAAAAACTGTTTTTT.